These 7 T cell receptor beta chains originate from one sample sequenced in a study of shared clonotypes between healthy human individuals. The protocol was immunoSEQ multiplex PCR, while the TCRdb copy is restricted to in-frame clones and leaves out a portion. Of 170,000 or so clones in the sample, around 63% were seen once. Specimen: memory CD4+ T cells sorted from blood. Documented subset: CD45RA-negative fraction. These TCRs come from a man aged 30-40 years in good health.

This sequence joins TRBV2 and TRBJ1-3; the D gene is possibly TRBD1 (6 bases). Trimming took off 10 bases at V and 0 bases at J, with 13 bases between the two ends. CDR1 and CDR2 (germline): SNHLY, FYNNEI. The CDR3 length is 14 residues. The CDR3 is CATANRASGNTIYF. In nucleotides, the CDR3 is TGTGCCACGGCGAACAGGGCCTCTGGAAACACCATATATTTT.

V and J are TRBV19 and TRBJ2-7; D is ambiguous. V was cut by 4 bases and J by 1 base, with 14 bases left in between. CDR3 size: 15 residues. The germline V gene has CDR1 LNHDA and CDR2 SQIVND (reference sequence). DNA for the CDR3: TGTGCCAGTAGTAAGGGTCCGGCGGAGTCCTACGAGCAGTACTTC. It yields the protein CASSKGPAESYEQYF.

This chain uses TRBV5-6 with TRBJ2-4, with D maybe TRBD1 (6 bases). Trimming took off 4 bases at V and 0 bases at J, with 14 bases between the two ends. CDR1 and CDR2 (germline): SGHDT, YYEEEE. The CDR3 extends over 16 amino acids. This CDR3 reads CASSETGRIAKNIQYF. CDR3 bases: TGTGCCAGCAGCGAAACAGGGAGAATAGCCAAAAACATTCAGTACTTC.

This clone has a handful of counts. The sample has other DNA sequences that encode this CDR3 too. The chain has TRBV28 and TRBJ1-1; D is uncertain. Germline CDR1 is MDHEN and CDR2 is SYDVKM. V was pared by 2 bases and J by 5 bases, with 3 bases between. This CDR3 is built from 11 residues. The CDR3 DNA follows: TGTGCCAGCAGTTTACCAACTGAAGCTTTCTTT. This gives the protein CASSLPTEAFF.

V is TRBV6-5 and J is TRBJ2-7, with D possibly called TRBD1 or TRBD2 (6 bases each). The V and J ends lost 2 bases and 5 bases respectively, with 13 bases between them. This CDR3 has 14 residues. Germline V gives CDR1 MNHEY, CDR2 SVGAGI. The CDR3 here is CASSYRGGPDEQYF. As DNA, the CDR3 is TGTGCCAGCAGTTACAGAGGGGGGCCTGACGAGCAGTACTTC.

This clone was detected once. The chain carries TRBV5-5 and TRBJ2-7; 11 nucleotides match TRBD2. V shed 4 bases and J 6 bases; nucleotides not matched to a gene: 9. Germline-derived CDR1 and CDR2 are SGHKS and YYEKEE (reference sequence). This CDR3 is built from 15 residues. The CDR3 nucleotides are TGTGCCAGCAGCAACATAGCGGGAGGGCAAGGCGAGCAGTACTTC. As protein: CASSNIAGGQGEQYF.

The chain employs TRBV11-3 and TRBJ2-7; TRBD1 aligns across 8 bases. Germline V gene lookup returns CDR1 SGHNT and CDR2 YENEEA. The CDR3 runs to 16 residues. Trimming took 0 bases from V and 2 from J; bases not matched to a gene: 6. CDR3 DNA: TGTGCCAGCAGCTTAGACGCCGGGACAGGTACCTACGAGCAGTACTTC. Its protein product is CASSLDAGTGTYEQYF.